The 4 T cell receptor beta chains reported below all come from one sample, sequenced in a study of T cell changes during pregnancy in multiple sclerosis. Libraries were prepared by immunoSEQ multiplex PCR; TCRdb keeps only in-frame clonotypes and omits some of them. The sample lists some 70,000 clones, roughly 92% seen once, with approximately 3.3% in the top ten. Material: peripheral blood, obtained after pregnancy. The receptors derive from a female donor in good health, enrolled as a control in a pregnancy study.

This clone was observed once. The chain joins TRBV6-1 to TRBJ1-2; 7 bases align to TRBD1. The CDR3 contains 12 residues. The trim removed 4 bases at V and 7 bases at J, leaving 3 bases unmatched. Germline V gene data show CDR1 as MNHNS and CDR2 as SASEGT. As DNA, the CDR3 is TGTGCCAGCAGTGGTGACAGGGTTGGCTACACCTTC. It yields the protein CASSGDRVGYTF.

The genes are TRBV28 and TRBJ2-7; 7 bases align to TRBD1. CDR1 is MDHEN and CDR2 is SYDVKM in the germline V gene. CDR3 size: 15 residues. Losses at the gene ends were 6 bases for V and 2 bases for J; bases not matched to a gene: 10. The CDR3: CASSSTGDLTYEQYF. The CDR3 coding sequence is TGTGCCAGCAGCTCTACAGGGGACCTCACCTACGAGCAGTACTTC.

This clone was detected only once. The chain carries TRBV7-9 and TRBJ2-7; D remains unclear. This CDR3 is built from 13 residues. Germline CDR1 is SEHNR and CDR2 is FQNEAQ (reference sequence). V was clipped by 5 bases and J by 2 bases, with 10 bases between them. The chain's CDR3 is CASSQDSAYEQYF. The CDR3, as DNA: TGTGCCAGCAGCCAAGACTCGGCCTACGAGCAGTACTTC.

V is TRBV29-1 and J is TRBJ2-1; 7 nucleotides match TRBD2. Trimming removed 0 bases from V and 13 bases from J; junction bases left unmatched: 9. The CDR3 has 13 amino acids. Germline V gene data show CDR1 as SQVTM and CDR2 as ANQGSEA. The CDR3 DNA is TGCAGCGTTGAAGATCTGGCGGGAGTATATCAGTTCTTC. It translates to CSVEDLAGVYQFF.